This T cell receptor beta chain was profiled in a study of graft-versus-host responses after intestinal transplantation. Turning to the study itself: Tacrolimus plus steroids were given to all recipients for 2 to 4 years, preceded by anti-thymocyte globulin induction.

The V segment lost 4 bases and the J segment 3 bases; nucleotides outside the gene matches: 3. CDR1 SGHRS and CDR2 YFSETQ come from the germline V gene. The CDR3 extends over 14 amino acids. Repertoires were generated with immunoSEQ multiplex PCR, while TCRdb's copy carries only in-frame clones and drops some. The table has fewer than 30,000 clones, roughly 93% seen once. Sample: PBMCs, taken about 70 days after intestinal transplant. V usage is TRBV5-1 and J usage is TRBJ2-7, with 11 nucleotides matching TRBD1. This clonotype was sampled from a human patient who received an intestinal transplant, so some T cells may come from the graft donor. CDR3: CASSAGTGGYEQYF. CDR3 bases: TGCGCCAGCAGCGCCGGGACAGGGGGCTACGAGCAGTACTTC.